Shown below are 26 T cell receptor beta chains from a single sample sequenced in a study of OX40 agonist ivuxolimab in advanced cancers. The method was immunoSEQ multiplex PCR; TCRdb's version includes in-frame clones alone and lacks a portion of them. This sample has roughly 35,000 clones; almost 85% occur once, and the top ten carry about 1.8%. The sample in question was CD4+ or CD8+ T cells sorted from blood, obtained in a trial of the OX40 agonist ivuxolimab. The receptor source for this set is an adult with an advanced solid tumor such as melanoma, head and neck, liver or kidney cancer.

V is TRBV5-4 and J is TRBJ2-6; weak D call: TRBD1 (5 bases). V was shortened by 2 bases and J by 0 bases, with 6 bases between the two germline ends. The CDR3 is made up of 15 amino acids. CDR1 and CDR2 (germline): SGHNT, YYREEE (reference sequence). The CDR3 protein is CASSLRGSGANVLTF. DNA of the CDR3: TGTGCCAGCAGCTTAAGGGGCTCTGGGGCCAACGTCCTGACTTTC.

The chain has TRBV7-8 and TRBJ1-2; tentatively, D is TRBD1 (6 bases). CDR1 is SGHVS and CDR2 is FQNEAQ in the germline V gene. The CDR3 is 14 residues long. The V and J ends lost 5 bases and 8 bases respectively, with 18 bases between them. CDR3 in amino acids: CASSTNRVEFGYTF. CDR3 DNA sequence: TGTGCCAGCAGCACCAACAGGGTCGAATTCGGCTACACCTTC.

This clone was recorded once. At one end the junction does not follow the germline gene, possibly because of a read error. The DNA of the CDR3 is TGTGCTAGCAGCTTGGCCGCCGGGGAGCTGTTTTTT. Translating gives CASSLAAGELFF. The rearrangement joins TRBV7-7 to TRBJ2-2; D gene uncertain. CDR3 length: 12 residues. Germline V gene data show CDR1 as SSHAT and CDR2 as FNYEAQ (reference sequence).

Here the CDR3 reads CASSETVWAPDTQYF. CDR3 nucleotides: TGTGCCAGCAGCGAGACGGTTTGGGCACCAGATACGCAGTATTTT. The chain uses TRBV5-4 and TRBJ2-3; the D is unclear. The V gene's germline CDR1 is SGHNT and CDR2 YYREEE (reference sequence). The CDR3 spans 15 residues. V was clipped by 4 bases and J by 4 bases, with 16 bases between them.

This chain connects TRBV6-1 to TRBJ2-7; D is ambiguous. Germline-derived CDR1 and CDR2 are MNHNS and SASEGT. This CDR3 has 15 residues. Trimming took off 6 bases at V and 0 bases at J, with 15 bases between the two ends. CDR3 loop: CASRLDARSSYEQYF. The CDR3 DNA follows: TGTGCCAGCAGGTTAGACGCTAGAAGCTCCTACGAGCAGTACTTC.

The chain combines TRBV7-8 with TRBJ1-1; 7 positions agree with TRBD1. J was trimmed by 1 base and V by 1 base; bases with no gene match: 18. CDR3 size: 20 residues. The V gene's germline CDR1 is SGHVS and CDR2 FQNEAQ. The CDR3 DNA is TGTGCCAGCAGCTTAGTAAGCTATCGCGGGACAGCCAAAGAGAACACTGAAGCTTTCTTT. It is translated as CASSLVSYRGTAKENTEAFF.

The chain carries TRBV28 and TRBJ1-5; D might be TRBD1 (6 bases). The CDR3 runs 14 residues. The germline gives CDR1 MDHEN, CDR2 SYDVKM. V dropped 3 bases and J dropped 5 bases, with 11 bases sitting between them. CDR3 DNA sequence: TGTGCCAGCAGTTTTGGGGGGCTGCATCAGCCCCAGCATTTT. Residues: CASSFGGLHQPQHF.

The chain links TRBV29-1 to TRBJ2-7; no firm D call. V dropped 5 bases and J dropped 6 bases, with 11 bases sitting between them. From germline, CDR1 is SQVTM and CDR2 ANQGSEA. This CDR3 is 11 amino acids long. DNA for the CDR3: TGCAGCGTTAATACATCGGGCGAGCAGTACTTC. Its translation: CSVNTSGEQYF.

This rearrangement joins TRBV11-2 to TRBJ2-7; possible D gene TRBD2, 5 bases. The CDR3 runs 14 residues. V gave up 3 bases and J gave up 5 bases, with 14 bases separating them. Germline loops: CDR1 SGHAT, CDR2 FQNNGV. The CDR3 loop reads CASSFLPFGDEQYF. CDR3 in DNA: TGTGCCAGCAGCTTTCTCCCGTTCGGGGACGAGCAGTACTTC.

The V gene is TRBV11-2, the J gene TRBJ2-5; no reliable D call. The germline V gene encodes CDR1 SGHAT and CDR2 FQNNGV. Trimming cost V 10 bases and J 5 bases, with 14 bases left between them. There are 12 residues in the CDR3. The CDR3 loop reads CATWASGETQYF. The CDR3 DNA reads as TGTGCCACCTGGGCATCTGGGGAGACCCAGTACTTC.

This clone was observed a handful of times. J is TRBJ2-7 and V is TRBV6-6, with D perhaps TRBD1 (6 bases). V lost 8 bases and J 0 bases, leaving 11 bases between the germline ends. Germline V lookup: CDR1 MNHNY, CDR2 SVGAGI (reference sequence). CDR3 length equals 13 residues. In DNA, the CDR3 is TGTGCCAGCCAAACAGGGAACTCCTACGAGCAGTACTTC. Residues: CASQTGNSYEQYF.

The CDR3 loop is CASSPTGVNEQFF. Written as DNA, the CDR3 is TGTGCCAGTAGTCCGACAGGGGTCAATGAGCAGTTCTTC. This rearrangement joins TRBV19 to TRBJ2-1; 8 positions match TRBD1. Trimming removed 5 bases from V and 6 bases from J; junction bases left unmatched: 3. Per germline, CDR1 LNHDA and CDR2 SQIVND (reference sequence). The CDR3 sequence is 13 residues long.

The genes are TRBV5-1 and TRBJ1-5; maybe TRBD1 (6 bases). The CDR3 length is 14 residues. The germline CDR1 and CDR2 sequences are SGHRS and YFSETQ. Between the trimmed V and J ends, which lost 4 bases and 4 bases, there was a span of 12 bases. The CDR3 loop is CASSPSQGNQPQHF. CDR3 nucleotide sequence: TGCGCCAGCAGCCCCAGTCAGGGGAATCAGCCCCAGCATTTT.

This chain links TRBV6-1 with TRBJ1-2, with 9 bases that match TRBD1. The CDR3 contains 13 residues. Germline V CDR1 and CDR2: MNHNS, SASEGT. The junction had 2 bases not matched to a gene; V was cut back by 4 bases and J by 5 bases. The CDR3, as DNA: TGTGCCAGCAGTGCGGGACAGGGATATGGCTACACCTTC. Translation: CASSAGQGYGYTF.

V and J are TRBV30 and TRBJ2-6, with TRBD1 as a possible D gene (5 bases). CDR1 is GTSNPN, CDR2 SVGIG, per germline (reference sequence). V lost 0 bases and J 4 bases, leaving 13 bases between the germline ends. The CDR3 spans 16 residues. The CDR3 sequence: CAWSVGAPGGANVLTF. As DNA, the CDR3 is TGTGCCTGGAGTGTAGGGGCGCCGGGCGGGGCCAACGTCCTGACTTTC.

This clone showed up just a few times. This chain links TRBV5-4 with TRBJ2-2; 11 nucleotides line up with TRBD1. The CDR3 runs to 17 residues. Germline CDR1 and CDR2: SGHNT and YYREEE (reference sequence). V dropped 1 base and J dropped 5; count of bases not matched to a gene: 7. The CDR3 DNA sequence: TGTGCCAGCAGCTTGTCAAGGACAGGGGGCCGTACCGGGGAGCTGTTTTTT. Translating gives CASSLSRTGGRTGELFF. The complete variable domain, with remaining parts taken from reference TRBV5-4 and TRBJ2-2, reads ETGVTQSPTHLIKTRGQQVTLRCSSQSGHNTVSWYQQALGQGPQFIFQYYREEENGRGNFPPRFSGLQFPNYSSELNVNALELDDSALYLCASSLSRTGGRTGELFFGEGSRLTVL.

V is TRBV21-1 and J is TRBJ2-5; TRBD1 is taken as the D call from the table, unchecked against the DNA. TRBV21-1 corresponds to a pseudogene. The CDR3 is 18 residues long. The chain's CDR3 is CASSNKPPGTGGQETQYF. The CDR3 nucleotides read TGTGCCAGCAGCAATAAACCCCCCGGGACAGGAGGACAAGAGACCCAGTACTTC.

Comment on this clone: One end of the junction does not line up with germline, which may come from a read error. The chain combines TRBV10-3 with TRBJ2-4; possible D gene TRBD1, 6 bases. Germline CDR1 reads ENHRY; CDR2 reads SYGVKD. The CDR3 extends over 12 amino acids. CDR3 in amino acids: CAISESAGDQSF. The CDR3 DNA follows: TGTGCCATCAGTGAGTCAGCAGGGGACCAAAGCTTC.

The rearrangement uses TRBV27 and TRBJ1-2; TRBD1 matches at 8 bases. Germline values: CDR1 MNHEY, CDR2 SMNVEV (reference sequence). J was trimmed by 7 bases and V by 3 bases; bases with no gene match: 7. The CDR3 extends over 14 amino acids. The CDR3 sequence: CASSFSQGAGGYTF. The CDR3 nucleotides read TGTGCCAGCAGTTTCTCCCAGGGGGCGGGTGGCTACACCTTC.

This chain links TRBV18 with TRBJ2-3; D gene ambiguous. Germline CDR1 reads KGHSH; CDR2 reads LQKENI. The CDR3 consists of 12 residues. The V gene lost 1 base and the J gene lost 4 bases, with 3 bases spanning the gap. DNA of the CDR3: TGTGCCAGCTCACCACGGGCAGATACGCAGTATTTT. Translating gives CASSPRADTQYF.

The chain joins TRBV6-1 to TRBJ2-5; TRBD1 aligns across 8 bases. The germline gives CDR1 MNHNS, CDR2 SASEGT. V lost 4 bases and J lost 2; bases outside the gene matches: 9. The CDR3 runs to 16 residues. The CDR3 region has the DNA TGTGCCAGCAGTGTTGGGACAGGCTGGGCGCAAGAGACCCAGTACTTC. Its translation is CASSVGTGWAQETQYF.

The rearrangement links TRBV29-1 to TRBJ1-1, with 7 bases fitting TRBD1. The CDR3 consists of 14 residues. Germline V gives CDR1 SQVTM, CDR2 ANQGSEA. Trimming removed 2 bases from V and 1 base from J; junction bases left unmatched: 4. The CDR3 protein is CSVEKRGPNTEAFF. Here the CDR3 DNA reads TGCAGCGTTGAAAAAAGGGGGCCGAACACTGAAGCTTTCTTT.

The rearrangement links TRBV5-6 to TRBJ1-5; a possible D gene is TRBD1 (5 bases). Trimming pared 0 bases from V and 8 bases from J, leaving 15 bases between. CDR3 length: 15 amino acids. Germline CDR1 reads SGHDT; CDR2 reads YYEEEE. CDR3 coding DNA: TGTGCCAGCAGCTTGGCCGGGGGTGGTGGGGAGCCCCAGCATTTT. It is translated as CASSLAGGGGEPQHF.

There are a few counts of this clone. The rearrangement uses TRBV7-8 and TRBJ1-3, with a tentative D call TRBD1 (6 bases). The germline CDR1 and CDR2 sequences are SGHVS and FQNEAQ. The CDR3 loop spans 17 amino acids. The V and J ends lost 0 bases and 0 bases respectively, with 12 bases between them. The CDR3 sequence is CASSLALQGSSGNTIYF. DNA of the CDR3: TGTGCCAGCAGCTTAGCGTTACAGGGTAGCTCTGGAAACACCATATATTTT.

The chain combines TRBV19 with TRBJ1-6, with a weak D call TRBD1 (5 bases). The length of the CDR3 is 14 residues. In germline, CDR1 is LNHDA, CDR2 SQIVND (reference sequence). V gave up 6 bases and J gave up 6 bases, with 12 bases separating them. This CDR3 is CASRGAGINSPLHF. DNA for the CDR3: TGTGCCAGTAGAGGTGCAGGGATTAATTCACCCCTCCACTTT.

The table lists this clone with a count of one. This sequence joins TRBV11-2 and TRBJ2-1; 10 bases fit TRBD2. Germline V gene data show CDR1 as SGHAT and CDR2 as FQNNGV. This CDR3 contains 16 residues. J lost 3 bases, V lost 2 bases, and 4 bases had no gene match. The chain's CDR3 is CASSLSLAGGYNEQFF. CDR3 coding DNA: TGTGCCAGCAGCTTAAGTTTAGCGGGAGGCTACAATGAGCAGTTCTTC.